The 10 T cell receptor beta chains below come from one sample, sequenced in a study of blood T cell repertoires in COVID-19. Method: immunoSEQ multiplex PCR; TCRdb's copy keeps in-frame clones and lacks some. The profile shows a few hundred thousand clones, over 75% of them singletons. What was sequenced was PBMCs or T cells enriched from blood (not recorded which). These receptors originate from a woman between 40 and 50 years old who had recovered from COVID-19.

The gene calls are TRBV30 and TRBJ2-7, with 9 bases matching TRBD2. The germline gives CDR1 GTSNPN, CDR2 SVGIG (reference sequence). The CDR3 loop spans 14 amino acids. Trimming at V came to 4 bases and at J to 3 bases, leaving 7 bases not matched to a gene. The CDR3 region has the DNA TGTGCCTGGAATTTAGCGGGAGTTAGCTACGAGCAGTACTTC. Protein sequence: CAWNLAGVSYEQYF.

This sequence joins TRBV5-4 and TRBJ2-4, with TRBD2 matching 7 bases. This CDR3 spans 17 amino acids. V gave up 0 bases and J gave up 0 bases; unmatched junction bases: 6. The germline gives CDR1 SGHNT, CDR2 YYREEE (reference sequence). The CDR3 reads CASSLASGPLAKNIQYF. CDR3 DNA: TGTGCCAGCAGCTTGGCTAGCGGCCCTCTAGCCAAAAACATTCAGTACTTC. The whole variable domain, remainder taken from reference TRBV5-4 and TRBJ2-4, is ETGVTQSPTHLIKTRGQQVTLRCSSQSGHNTVSWYQQALGQGPQFIFQYYREEENGRGNFPPRFSGLQFPNYSSELNVNALELDDSALYLCASSLASGPLAKNIQYFGAGTRLSVL.

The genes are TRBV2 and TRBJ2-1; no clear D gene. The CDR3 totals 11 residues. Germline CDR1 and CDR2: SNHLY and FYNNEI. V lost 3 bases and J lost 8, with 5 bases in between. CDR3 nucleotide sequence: TGTGCCAGCAGTGAGATAGATGAGCAGTTCTTC. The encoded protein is CASSEIDEQFF.

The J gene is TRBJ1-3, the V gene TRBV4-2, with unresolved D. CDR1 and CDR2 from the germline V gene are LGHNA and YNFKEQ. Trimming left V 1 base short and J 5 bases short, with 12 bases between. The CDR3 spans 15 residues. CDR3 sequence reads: CASSQAVTDRNTIYF. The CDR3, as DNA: TGTGCCAGCAGCCAAGCGGTAACAGATAGAAACACCATATATTTT.

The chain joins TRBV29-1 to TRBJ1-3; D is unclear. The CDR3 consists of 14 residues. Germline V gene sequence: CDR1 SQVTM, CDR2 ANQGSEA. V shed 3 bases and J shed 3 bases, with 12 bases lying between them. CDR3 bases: TGCAGCGTTGAGCGAGGGAAGGGTGGAAACACCATATATTTT. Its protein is CSVERGKGGNTIYF.

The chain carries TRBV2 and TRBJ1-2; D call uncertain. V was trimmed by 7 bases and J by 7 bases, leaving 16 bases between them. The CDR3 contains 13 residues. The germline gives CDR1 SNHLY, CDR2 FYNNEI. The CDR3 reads CASKRSSNSGYTF. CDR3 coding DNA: TGTGCCAGCAAGAGGTCCTCAAATAGTGGCTACACCTTC.

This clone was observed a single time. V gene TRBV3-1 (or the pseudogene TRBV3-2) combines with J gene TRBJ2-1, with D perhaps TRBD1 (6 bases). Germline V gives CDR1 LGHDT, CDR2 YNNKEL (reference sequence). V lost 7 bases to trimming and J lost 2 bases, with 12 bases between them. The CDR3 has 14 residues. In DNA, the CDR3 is TGTGCCAGCAACCACAAGGGGGCCTACAATGAGCAGTTCTTC. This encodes CASNHKGAYNEQFF.

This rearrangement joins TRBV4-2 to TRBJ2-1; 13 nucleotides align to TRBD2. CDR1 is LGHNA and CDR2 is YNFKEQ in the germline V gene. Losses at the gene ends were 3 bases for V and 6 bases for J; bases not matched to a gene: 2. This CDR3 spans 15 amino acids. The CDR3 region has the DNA TGTGCCAGCAGCCACACTAGCGGGAGGGGCAATGAGCAGTTCTTC. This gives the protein CASSHTSGRGNEQFF.

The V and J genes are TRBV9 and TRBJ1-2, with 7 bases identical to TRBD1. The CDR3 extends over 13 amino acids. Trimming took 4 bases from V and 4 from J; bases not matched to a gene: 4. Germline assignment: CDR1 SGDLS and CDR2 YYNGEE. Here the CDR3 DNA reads TGTGCCAGCAGCCCCGGGACAGTCTATGGCTACACCTTC. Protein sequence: CASSPGTVYGYTF.

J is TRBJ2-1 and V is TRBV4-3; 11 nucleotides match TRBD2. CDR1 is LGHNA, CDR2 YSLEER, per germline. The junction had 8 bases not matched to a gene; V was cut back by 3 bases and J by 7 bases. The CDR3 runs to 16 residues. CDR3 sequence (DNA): TGCGCCAGCAGCCAGGGACTAGCGGAGCTGGGGAATGAGCAGTTCTTC. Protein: CASSQGLAELGNEQFF.